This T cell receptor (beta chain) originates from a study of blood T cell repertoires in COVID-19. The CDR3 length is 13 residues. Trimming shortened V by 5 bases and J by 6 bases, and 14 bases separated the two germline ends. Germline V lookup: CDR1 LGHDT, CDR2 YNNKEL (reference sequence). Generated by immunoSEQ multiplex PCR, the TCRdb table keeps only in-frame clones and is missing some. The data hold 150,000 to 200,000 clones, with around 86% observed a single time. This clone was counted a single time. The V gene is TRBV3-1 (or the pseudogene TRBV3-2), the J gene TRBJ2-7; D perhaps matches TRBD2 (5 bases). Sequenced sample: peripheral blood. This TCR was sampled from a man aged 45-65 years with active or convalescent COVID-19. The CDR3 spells CASSSTHEGEQYF. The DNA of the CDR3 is TGTGCCAGCAGCTCGACCCATGAGGGCGAGCAGTACTTC.